Shown below are 25 T cell receptor beta chains from a single sample sequenced in a study of PD-L1 blockade in urothelial cancer. TCRdb's copy holds only in-frame clones and misses some; the assay was immunoSEQ multiplex PCR. The sample carries 30,000 to 40,000 clones, about 82% recorded once. Time point specified: pretreatment peripheral blood. The source was PBMCs, collected around atezolizumab (anti-PD-L1) treatment. These receptors all stem from an older man with urothelial cancer.

This clone has more than one count but fewer than ten. The chain combines TRBV15 with TRBJ2-6; the match to TRBD1 covers 7 bases. The CDR3 sequence is 15 residues long. The V segment lost 4 bases and the J segment 6 bases; nucleotides outside the gene matches: 6. Per germline, CDR1 LNHNV and CDR2 YYDKDF (reference sequence). This chain's CDR3 is CATSTGQAAANVLTF. In DNA form, the CDR3 reads TGTGCCACCAGCACCGGACAGGCGGCGGCCAACGTCCTGACTTTC. The full variable domain, with the rest looked up from reference TRBV15 and TRBJ2-6, is DAMVIQNPRYQVTQFGKPVTLSCSQTLNHNVMYWYQQKSSQAPKLLFHYYDKDFNNEADTPDNFQSRRPNTSFCFLDIRSPGLGDTAMYLCATSTGQAAANVLTFGAGSRLTVL.

The chain employs TRBV6-5 and TRBJ2-3; tentatively, D is TRBD2 (6 bases). Trimming left V 10 bases short and J 0 bases short, with 14 bases between. The CDR3 loop spans 14 amino acids. Per the germline V gene, CDR1 is MNHEY and CDR2 is SVGAGI. The CDR3 bases are TGTGCCACCCAGCTAGCGAAAAGCACAGATACGCAGTATTTT. This translates into CATQLAKSTDTQYF.

This sequence joins TRBV19 and TRBJ1-2; the match to TRBD1 covers 9 bases. There are 13 residues in the CDR3. Trimming took 8 bases from V and 5 from J; bases not matched to a gene: 6. Germline CDR1 reads LNHDA; CDR2 reads SQIVND (reference sequence). Here the CDR3 DNA reads TGTGCCAGTGGAAAACAGGGGGCGTATGGCTACACCTTC. It specifies CASGKQGAYGYTF.

The chain has TRBV5-6 and TRBJ1-1; 7 bases fit TRBD1. CDR1 is SGHDT and CDR2 is YYEEEE in the germline V gene. The CDR3 is 14 residues long. With V trimmed by 4 bases and J by 0 bases, 3 bases remained unmatched. The CDR3 bases are TGTGCCAGCAGCCCAGGGACAGTGAACACTGAAGCTTTCTTT. This translates into CASSPGTVNTEAFF.

This chain joins TRBV10-3 and TRBJ2-1; 7 nucleotides match TRBD2. V dropped 4 bases and J dropped 9; count of bases not matched to a gene: 0. Germline V gene sequence: CDR1 ENHRY, CDR2 SYGVKD. The CDR3 runs to 11 residues. In nucleotides, the CDR3 is TGTGCCATCAGTGGGGGGGGTGAGCAGTTCTTC. This encodes CAISGGGEQFF.

The chain uses TRBV27 and TRBJ1-4; D is uncertain. The length of the CDR3 is 13 residues. CDR1 is MNHEY and CDR2 is SMNVEV in the germline V gene (reference sequence). The ends were cut back, 4 bases at V and 0 bases at J, with 3 bases in the middle. The CDR3 DNA sequence: TGTGCCAGCAGTTATACAACTAATGAAAAACTGTTTTTT. This codes for CASSYTTNEKLFF.

CDR3 loop: CASSVDGGSSYEQYF. The DNA of the CDR3 is TGTGCCAGCAGCGTAGATGGCGGGAGCTCCTACGAGCAGTACTTC. This chain joins TRBV9 and TRBJ2-7; TRBD2 matches 7 bases. Germline V gene sequence: CDR1 SGDLS, CDR2 YYNGEE. The CDR3 runs 15 residues. Trimming removed 0 bases from V and 0 bases from J; junction bases left unmatched: 3.

This clone has just one count. The chain employs TRBV7-2 and TRBJ1-2; D ambiguous. V lost 1 base to trimming and J lost 3 bases, with 6 bases between them. Germline V lookup: CDR1 SGHTA, CDR2 FQGNSA. This CDR3 contains 13 residues. The CDR3 reads CASSLVSDYGYTF. CDR3 sequence (DNA): TGTGCCAGCAGCTTAGTCTCGGACTATGGCTACACCTTC.

The chain combines TRBV15 with TRBJ2-3; TRBD2 agrees at 7 bases. Unmatched junction bases numbered 2, after V lost 0 bases and J lost 2 bases. Germline CDR1 reads LNHNV; CDR2 reads YYDKDF (reference sequence). CDR3 length: 15 amino acids. Here the CDR3 DNA reads TGTGCCACCAGCAGAGAACGGGGGGTCACAGATACGCAGTATTTT. This codes for CATSRERGVTDTQYF.

This clone was counted a few times. The rearrangement uses TRBV5-1 and TRBJ2-1; unclear D gene. Deletions cut 5 bases from V and 6 bases from J, with 12 bases between. Per the germline V gene, CDR1 is SGHRS and CDR2 is YFSETQ. The CDR3 covers 13 residues. The CDR3 nucleotides read TGCGCCAGCAGGGTTGAGCCTAGCAATGAGCAGTTCTTC. This translates into CASRVEPSNEQFF.

The J gene is TRBJ1-1, the V gene TRBV5-1, with D tentatively TRBD1 (6 bases). The V gene lost 4 bases and the J gene lost 1 base, with 14 bases spanning the gap. This CDR3 is 15 amino acids long. Per the germline V gene, CDR1 is SGHRS and CDR2 is YFSETQ. The CDR3: CASSADGGQNTEAFF. CDR3 nucleotide sequence: TGCGCCAGCAGCGCTGATGGGGGACAGAACACTGAAGCTTTCTTT.

The CDR3 here is CASSQIQAGELFF. CDR3 coding DNA: TGCGCCAGCAGCCAAATTCAAGCGGGAGAGTTGTTCTTC. The V and J genes are TRBV4-3 and TRBJ2-1; 8 bases fit TRBD2. CDR3 length: 13 residues. Germline loops: CDR1 LGHNA, CDR2 YSLEER. V gave up 2 bases and J gave up 15 bases; unmatched junction bases: 9.

This clone was seen only once. This chain joins TRBV29-1 and TRBJ2-7; 7 bases fit TRBD1. Per the germline V gene, CDR1 is SQVTM and CDR2 is ANQGSEA. This CDR3 contains 13 residues. J gave up 2 bases and V 6 bases, and 7 bases lay outside the gene matches. The CDR3 nucleotides are TGCAGCGTCTACCGGGACAGCCCCTACGAGCAGTACTTC. Translating it yields CSVYRDSPYEQYF.

The rearrangement joins TRBV11-2 to TRBJ2-7; TRBD2 is a possible D gene (7 bases). Germline V gene data show CDR1 as SGHAT and CDR2 as FQNNGV. This CDR3 comprises 13 residues. V was cut by 5 bases and J by 6 bases, with 14 bases left in between. This CDR3 reads CASSPSGGAEQYF. CDR3 sequence (DNA): TGTGCCAGCAGCCCCTCGGGGGGCGCCGAGCAGTACTTC.

This clone was found once. This chain uses TRBV7-6 with TRBJ2-1, with 10 bases lining up with TRBD2. The trim removed 3 bases at V and 6 bases at J, leaving 8 bases unmatched. Per the germline V gene, CDR1 is SGHVS and CDR2 is FNYEAQ. CDR3 length: 16 residues. The CDR3 reads CASSFLSGRASNEQFF. The CDR3, as DNA: TGTGCCAGCAGCTTTCTCAGCGGGAGGGCCAGCAATGAGCAGTTCTTC.

This clone was observed a handful of times. The rearrangement links TRBV2 to TRBJ2-2; TRBD2 matches at 7 bases. Germline V CDR1 and CDR2: SNHLY, FYNNEI. The CDR3 consists of 13 residues. With V trimmed by 7 bases and J by 4 bases, 3 bases remained unmatched. CDR3 residues: CASKRDLTGELFF. The CDR3 nucleotides read TGTGCCAGCAAGCGGGATCTCACCGGGGAGCTGTTTTTT.

The chain combines TRBV28 with TRBJ2-1; D is possibly TRBD1 (5 bases). Trimming removed 4 bases at V and 1 base at J, with 11 bases between. CDR3 length: 15 amino acids. The germline CDR1 and CDR2 sequences are MDHEN and SYDVKM. CDR3 in DNA: TGTGCCAGCAGTTCCCGACAGCGATCCTACAATGAGCAGTTCTTC. It translates to CASSSRQRSYNEQFF. The full variable domain, its missing parts supplied by reference TRBV28 and TRBJ2-1, is DVKVTQSSRYLVKRTGEKVFLECVQDMDHENMFWYRQDPGLGLRLIYFSYDVKMKEKGDIPEGYSVSREKKERFSLILESASTNQTSMYLCASSSRQRSYNEQFFGPGTRLTVL.

This chain joins TRBV18 and TRBJ2-2; 9 bases are a match to TRBD1. Germline-derived CDR1 and CDR2 are KGHSH and LQKENI. The ends lost 1 base at V and 5 bases at J; junction bases unmatched: 8. The length of the CDR3 is 17 residues. The CDR3 region is CASSPHPQGARTGELFF. CDR3 DNA: TGTGCCAGCTCACCACACCCACAGGGGGCTCGGACCGGGGAGCTGTTTTTT.

The chain is built from TRBV7-9 and TRBJ2-7; 10 nucleotides line up with TRBD1. CDR1 is SEHNR and CDR2 is FQNEAQ in the germline V gene (reference sequence). The CDR3 runs 15 residues. With 3 bases clipped from V and 5 bases from J, the junction kept 7 bases outside the gene matches. The CDR3 region has the DNA TGTGCCAGCAGCTTCAGCCGGGACAGGGGCAACGAGCAGTACTTC. This gives the protein CASSFSRDRGNEQYF.

The chain combines TRBV10-1 with TRBJ2-3, with D perhaps matching TRBD2 (6 bases). V was pared by 8 bases and J by 3 bases, with 9 bases between. The length of the CDR3 is 12 residues. The V gene's germline CDR1 is WNHNN and CDR2 SYGVQD (reference sequence). The CDR3 is CASGGTTDTQYF. CDR3 coding DNA: TGCGCCAGCGGAGGGACTACAGATACGCAGTATTTT.

The chain carries TRBV5-1 and TRBJ2-5, with 8 nucleotides matching TRBD1. The V gene's germline CDR1 is SGHRS and CDR2 YFSETQ. This CDR3 contains 14 residues. The trim removed 8 bases at V and 1 base at J, leaving 7 bases unmatched. CDR3 in DNA: TGCGCCAGTGTGGATACAGGGGGCCAAGAGACCCAGTACTTC. It codes for CASVDTGGQETQYF.

The genes are TRBV9 and TRBJ2-6; a possible D gene is TRBD1 (5 bases). Germline loops: CDR1 SGDLS, CDR2 YYNGEE. V was clipped by 4 bases and J by 0 bases, with 23 bases between them. CDR3 length: 20 amino acids. This CDR3 is CASSSQSRGSGTSGANVLTF. CDR3 DNA sequence: TGTGCCAGCAGCTCCCAATCAAGGGGCAGTGGAACCTCTGGGGCCAACGTCCTGACTTTC.

V and J are TRBV28 and TRBJ2-7; 9 nucleotides line up with TRBD1. Germline-derived CDR1 and CDR2 are MDHEN and SYDVKM. The V and J ends lost 2 bases and 3 bases, in that order; junction bases with no gene match: 5. CDR3 length: 15 amino acids. For the CDR3, the DNA is TGTGCCAGCAGTTTAGGGGACAGGGATTTCTACGAGCAGTACTTC. Protein: CASSLGDRDFYEQYF.

The chain employs TRBV7-2 and TRBJ2-7; D might be TRBD2 (5 bases). The CDR3 has 17 amino acids. Germline-derived CDR1 and CDR2 are SGHTA and FQGNSA. Trimming pared 4 bases from V and 4 bases from J, leaving 23 bases between. The CDR3, as DNA: TGTGCCAGCAGCTCCGGGCGTCCGGGAATAGCGTCGTACGAGCAGTACTTC. Residues: CASSSGRPGIASYEQYF.

This clone has only one observation. The chain carries TRBV18 and TRBJ2-2; 7 bases agree with TRBD2. The V gene end was trimmed by 11 bases and the J gene end by 1 base; junction bases not matched to a gene: 4. The CDR3 is 13 residues long. Looked up from germline, CDR1 is KGHSH and CDR2 is LQKENI. The CDR3 nucleotides read TGTGCCTCGGGGGGACGGAACACCGGGGAGCTGTTTTTT. It is translated as CASGGRNTGELFF.